This record concerns one T cell receptor beta chain sequence. The antigen this receptor binds is unknown. Base qualities are missing; no much larger clone stands one base away. At one collaborating source in Seattle, patients were enrolled during active infection and were followed longitudinally through the course of disease. The collaborating institutions used their own protocols to collect whole blood in K2EDTA tubes. Collaborator samples were shipped for TCRbeta analysis as frozen whole blood, isolated PBMCs, or DNA extracted from either sample type. TCRbeta CDR3 regions were amplified from genomic DNA by means of the immunoSEQ Assay, a bias-controlled multiplex PCR. Processing in the source paper ran as follows. The number of nucleated cells in each sample was estimated by amplification of reference gene primers within the assay. To quantify the absolute abundance of each unique TCRbeta CDR3 rearrangement, sequence reads were collapsed and filtered. For each sample, productive Simpson clonality was calculated by taking the square root of Simpson's diversity index across productive rearrangements. Drawn from immuneACCESS, this table holds only the in-frame rearrangements with V and J called that TCRdb kept. Clones are partly lost; checked studies trace under half to an unresolved V gene and leave the rest unexplained. V and J calls and clone size are given by that table; D and trimming were obtained from the DNA. A total of about 230,000 clones appear in this sample, over 80% of them only once. 1.3% of the sample rests with the top ten.

This entry is derived from a study of blood T cell repertoires in COVID-19 (TCRdb year 2020). The study in broad terms: Samples covering the acute and convalescent phases of COVID-19 were provided by collaborators in the United States, Italy and Spain. The repertoires were released in a freely available public database meant as a resource for research on the immune response to SARS-CoV-2. Where HLA class I and class II types were available, the types were taken from metadata supplied by the sample provider, not from assay-based typing. The prospective study material was composed of cDNA or gDNA derived from T cells, B-cell-depleted T cells, or PBMCs. Nearly every sample came with metadata listing a de-identified subject ID, COVID-19 status, age in years and sex. The samples were drawn from two sources: the first 160 participants of the ongoing ImmuneRACE study, and 1,000 to 1,500 subjects contributed by 6 global collaborators. The dataset comprised deeply sampled blood TCRbeta repertoires from subjects exposed to, actively infected with, or recovered from COVID-19.

Overall results and qualifications from the work: Clinical and demographic metadata were provided uncurated, with the amount varying by source and participant.

The sequencing sample was made of peripheral blood. This clonotype was obtained from a woman aged 25 to 45 with COVID-19, enrolled during active disease.

The nucleotide sequence reads as follows: TGTGCCAGCAGTTCTGGACAGGGTCCCTGGGGTGGCTACACCTTC. It codes for CASSSGQGPWGGYTF. Recombination linked TRBV6-6 to TRBJ1-2, with 8 bases in between that match TRBD1. V is trimmed back by 4 bases and J by 7 bases, and the junction contains 11 bases that no gene match accounts for. The CDR3 covers 15 residues, taking in both the cysteine and the phenylalanine. The sequence is cut down to CDR3 DNA, 45 bases in frame from base 1. The germline V gene (reference sequence) supplies CDR1 MNHNY and CDR2 SVGAGI.